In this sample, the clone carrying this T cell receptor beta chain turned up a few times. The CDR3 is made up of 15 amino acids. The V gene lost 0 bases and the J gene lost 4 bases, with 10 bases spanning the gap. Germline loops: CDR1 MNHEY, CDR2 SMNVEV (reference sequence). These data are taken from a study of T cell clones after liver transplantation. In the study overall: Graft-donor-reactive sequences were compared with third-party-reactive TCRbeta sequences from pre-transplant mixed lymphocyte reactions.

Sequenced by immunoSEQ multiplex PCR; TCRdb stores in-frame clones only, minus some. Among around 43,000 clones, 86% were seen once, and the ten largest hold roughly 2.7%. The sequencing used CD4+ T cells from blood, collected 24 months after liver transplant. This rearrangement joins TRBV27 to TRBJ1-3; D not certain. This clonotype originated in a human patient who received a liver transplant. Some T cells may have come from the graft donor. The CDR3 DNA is TGTGCCAGCAGTTTATCGTCGGGCTCGGGAAACACCATATATTTT. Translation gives CASSLSSGSGNTIYF.